The present entry profiles one T cell receptor beta chain with its context. The CDR3 extends over 14 amino acids. The germline V and J ends were trimmed by 3 bases and 11 bases, with 18 bases remaining between them. Germline V gene data show CDR1 as MNHEY and CDR2 as SMNVEV (reference sequence). Here immunoSEQ multiplex PCR was the method, and the copy in TCRdb shows in-frame clones only, minus some. The table has about 36,000 clones, around 89% seen once. The data originate from a study of OX40 agonist ivuxolimab in advanced cancers. The sequence was obtained from an adult with an advanced solid tumor such as melanoma, head and neck, liver or kidney cancer. This chain links TRBV27 with TRBJ2-3; possibly TRBD2 for D (5 bases). The starting material was CD4+ or CD8+ T cells sorted from blood, obtained in a trial of the OX40 agonist ivuxolimab. Here the CDR3 reads CASSFSQPGIGQYF. For the CDR3, the DNA is TGTGCCAGCAGTTTTTCCCAGCCCGGGATTGGGCAGTATTTT.